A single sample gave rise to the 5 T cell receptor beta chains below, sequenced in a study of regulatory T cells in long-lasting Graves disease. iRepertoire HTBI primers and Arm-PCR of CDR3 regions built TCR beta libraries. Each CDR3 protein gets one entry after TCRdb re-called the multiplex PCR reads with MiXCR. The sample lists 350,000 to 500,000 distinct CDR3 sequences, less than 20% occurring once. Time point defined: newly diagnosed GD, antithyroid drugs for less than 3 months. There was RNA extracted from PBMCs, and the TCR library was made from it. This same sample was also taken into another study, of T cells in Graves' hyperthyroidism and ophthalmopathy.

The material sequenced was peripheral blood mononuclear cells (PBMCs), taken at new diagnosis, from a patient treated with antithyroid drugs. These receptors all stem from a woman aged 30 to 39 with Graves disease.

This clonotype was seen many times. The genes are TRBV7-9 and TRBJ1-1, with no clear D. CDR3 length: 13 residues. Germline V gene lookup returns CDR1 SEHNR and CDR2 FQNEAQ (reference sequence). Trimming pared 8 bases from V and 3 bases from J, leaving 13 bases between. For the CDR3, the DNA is TGTGCCAGCGGATCGAACATGGACACTGAAGCTTTCTTT. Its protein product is CASGSNMDTEAFF.

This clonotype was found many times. CDR3 amino acids: CASSRTYFSNQPQHF. The CDR3 bases are TGTGCCAGCAGCAGGACCTACTTTAGCAATCAGCCCCAGCATTTT. This chain uses TRBV6-1 with TRBJ1-5; D gene ambiguous. In germline, CDR1 is MNHNS, CDR2 SASEGT. Trimming took 6 bases from V and 0 from J, leaving 12 bases between them. The CDR3 spans 15 residues.

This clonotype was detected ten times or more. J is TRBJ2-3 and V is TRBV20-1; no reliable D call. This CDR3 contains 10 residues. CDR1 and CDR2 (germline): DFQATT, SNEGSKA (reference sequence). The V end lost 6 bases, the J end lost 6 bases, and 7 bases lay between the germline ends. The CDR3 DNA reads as TGCAGTGCGAGTAGGGATACGCAGTATTTT. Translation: CSASRDTQYF.

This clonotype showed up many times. The CDR3 DNA reads TGTGCCAGCGGGAGAGCTTCCTACAATGAGCAGTTCTTC. Encoded protein: CASGRASYNEQFF. The rearrangement uses TRBV2 and TRBJ2-1; possible D gene TRBD2, 5 bases. CDR3 length: 13 amino acids. The V and J ends lost 8 bases and 1 base respectively, with 9 bases between them. In germline, CDR1 is SNHLY, CDR2 FYNNEI.

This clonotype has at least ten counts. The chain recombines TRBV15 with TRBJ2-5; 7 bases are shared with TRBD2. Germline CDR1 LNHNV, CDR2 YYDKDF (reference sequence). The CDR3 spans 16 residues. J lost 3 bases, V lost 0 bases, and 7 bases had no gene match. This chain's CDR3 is CATSRDLGGDEETQYF. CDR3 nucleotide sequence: TGTGCCACCAGCAGAGATTTGGGAGGGGATGAAGAGACCCAGTACTTC.